The table lists the clone carrying this TCR beta chain with a few counts. The antigen is undetermined. Within the sample, other DNA sequences also encode this same CDR3. Germline-derived CDR1 and CDR2 are MDHEN and SYDVKM. The V end lost 8 bases, the J end lost 2 bases, and 10 bases lay between the germline ends. The CDR3 loop spans 14 amino acids. The data derive from a study of beta chain features in type 1 diabetes. Overall study findings and caveats: All four CD4+ subsets of Type 1 diabetes patients contained TCRB CDR3s that were moderately but significantly shorter.

CD45RO/CCR7/CD25/CD127/CD95/CD27 staining was used to isolate CD4+ naive, central memory, regulatory and stem cell-like memory cells by sorting. Expressed TCRB transcripts were sequenced because the isolated RNA had all been reverse transcribed beforehand. Sequencing used immunoSEQ multiplex PCR; TCRdb keeps in-frame clones, though not all of them. The data show about 650,000 clones, roughly 12% seen once. This chain uses TRBV28 with TRBJ2-6; TRBD1 is a possible D gene (5 bases). The sample was naive CD4+ T cells from blood. The source is a man younger than 40 with type 1 diabetes. CDR3 sequence reads: CASSTGTGANVLTF. CDR3 coding DNA: TGTGCCAGCTCCACAGGTACTGGGGCCAACGTCCTGACTTTC.